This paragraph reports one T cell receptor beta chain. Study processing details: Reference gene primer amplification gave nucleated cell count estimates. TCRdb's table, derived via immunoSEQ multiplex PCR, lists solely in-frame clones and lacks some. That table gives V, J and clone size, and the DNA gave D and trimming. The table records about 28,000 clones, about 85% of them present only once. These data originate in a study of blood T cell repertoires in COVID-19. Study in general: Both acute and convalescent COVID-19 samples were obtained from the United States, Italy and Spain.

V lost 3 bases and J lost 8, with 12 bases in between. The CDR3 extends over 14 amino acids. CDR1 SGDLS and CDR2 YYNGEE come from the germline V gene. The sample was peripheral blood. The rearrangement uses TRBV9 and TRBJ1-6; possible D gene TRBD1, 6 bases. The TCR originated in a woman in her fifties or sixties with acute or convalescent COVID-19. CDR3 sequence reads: CASSARGGHSPLHF. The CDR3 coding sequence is TGTGCCAGCAGCGCCCGGGGGGGCCATTCACCCCTCCACTTT. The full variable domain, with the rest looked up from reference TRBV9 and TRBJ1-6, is DSGVTQTPKHLITATGQRVTLRCSPRSGDLSVYWYQQSLDQGLQFLIQYYNGEERAKGNILERFSAQQFPDLHSELNLSSLELGDSALYFCASSARGGHSPLHFGNGTRLTVT.